The 23 T cell receptor beta chains given below trace back to one sample, sequenced in a study of T-cell memory formation after mild COVID-19. TCRdb fed the 5' RACE reads into MiXCR, producing one record per CDR3 protein. The sample yields 200,000 to 250,000 distinct CDR3 sequences, about 9.2% seen once. The sequenced sample was PBMCs or a T cell subset sorted from them (not recorded which). Source of these receptors: a man between 18 and 29 years old who had mild COVID-19 (a few samples of this study predate the infection). Cell type and time point are not known.

This clonotype was picked up a small number of times. The chain joins TRBV5-6 to TRBJ1-5; D perhaps matches TRBD1 (6 bases). This CDR3 is 13 amino acids long. Looked up from germline, CDR1 is SGHDT and CDR2 is YYEEEE. Trimming removed 4 bases at V and 3 bases at J, with 8 bases between. CDR3 DNA: TGTGCCAGCAGCCAGGGGATCAATCAGCCCCAGCATTTT. This translates into CASSQGINQPQHF. Full variable domain (missing parts from reference TRBV5-6 and TRBJ1-5): DAGVTQSPTHLIKTRGQQVTLRCSPKSGHDTVSWYQQALGQGPQFIFQYYEEEERQRGNFPDRFSGHQFPNYSSELNVNALLLGDSALYLCASSQGINQPQHFGDGTRLSIL.

The rearrangement joins TRBV5-1 to TRBJ1-4; maybe TRBD1 (6 bases). The V gene's germline CDR1 is SGHRS and CDR2 YFSETQ. This CDR3 is built from 14 residues. V gave up 4 bases and J gave up 5 bases, with 12 bases separating them. The CDR3 region is CASSLGTPNEKLFF. The CDR3 bases are TGCGCCAGCAGCCTCGGGACACCGAATGAAAAACTGTTTTTT.

This clonotype has just a few counts. The V and J genes are TRBV28 and TRBJ2-3; D gene unclear. Germline V gene data show CDR1 as MDHEN and CDR2 as SYDVKM. This CDR3 is 15 amino acids long. Trimming cost V 5 bases and J 2 bases, with 14 bases left between them. The CDR3 coding sequence is TGTGCCAGCAGTGCGAGGACCCCTACCACAGATACGCAGTATTTT. Protein sequence: CASSARTPTTDTQYF.

This chain uses TRBV6-5 with TRBJ1-5; 8 bases are shared with TRBD1. CDR1 and CDR2 (germline): MNHEY, SVGAGI. This CDR3 has 15 residues. V lost 0 bases, J lost 7 bases, and 5 bases stayed unmatched. CDR3 nucleotides: TGTGCCAGCAGTTACTCGAGGGACAGGTACCAGCCCCAGCATTTT. Protein: CASSYSRDRYQPQHF.

This clonotype was counted between two and nine times. V and J are TRBV7-2 and TRBJ2-1, with D possibly TRBD1 on 6 matching bases. The germline gives CDR1 SGHTA, CDR2 FQGNSA. Trimming took 5 bases from V and 6 from J, leaving 14 bases between them. This CDR3 is built from 14 residues. In nucleotides, the CDR3 is TGTGCCAGCAGCGTCCGTACAGGGCGCAATGAGCAGTTCTTC. It translates to CASSVRTGRNEQFF.

This clonotype occurred a few times. The rearrangement links TRBV6-5 to TRBJ1-3; possibly TRBD1 for D (5 bases). This CDR3 spans 14 amino acids. Germline CDR1 MNHEY, CDR2 SVGAGI. The V gene lost 8 bases and the J gene lost 2 bases, with 13 bases spanning the gap. CDR3 nucleotides: TGTGCCAGCGTTGGGTACAGGCCTGGAAACACCATATATTTT. Protein sequence: CASVGYRPGNTIYF.

The chain links TRBV29-1 to TRBJ2-5; 8 nucleotides line up with TRBD2. The V gene's germline CDR1 is SQVTM and CDR2 ANQGSEA. This CDR3 is 15 amino acids long. Unmatched junction bases numbered 9, after V lost 1 base and J lost 5 bases. Here the CDR3 DNA reads TGCAGCGTTGAAGTCCCGGGACTAGGAGGGGAGACCCAGTACTTC. Translation: CSVEVPGLGGETQYF. The whole variable domain, filled in from reference TRBV29-1 and TRBJ2-5, reads SAVISQKPSRDICQRGTSLTIQCQVDSQVTMMFWYRQQPGQSLTLIATANQGSEATYESGFVIDKFPISRPNLTFSTLTVSNMSPEDSSIYLCSVEVPGLGGETQYFGPGTRLLVL.

The chain carries TRBV3-1 and TRBJ2-2, with no clear D. This CDR3 is built from 15 residues. Germline values: CDR1 LGHDT, CDR2 YNNKEL (reference sequence). V was trimmed by 3 bases and J by 0 bases, leaving 8 bases between them. The CDR3 region has the DNA TGTGCCAGCAGCCATTTCGGGTCGAACACCGGGGAGCTGTTTTTT. Translation gives CASSHFGSNTGELFF.

This clonotype has ten or more counts. The CDR3: CASSLGAELSTDTQYF. DNA of the CDR3: TGTGCCAGCAGCTTAGGTGCGGAGCTTAGCACAGATACGCAGTATTTT. The chain is built from TRBV7-2 and TRBJ2-3; the D is unclear. V lost 1 base, J lost 0 bases, and 11 bases lay in between. Germline CDR1 SGHTA, CDR2 FQGNSA. The CDR3 spans 16 residues. Full variable domain (rest looked up from reference TRBV7-2 and TRBJ2-3): GAGVSQSPSNKVTEKGKDVELRCDPISGHTALYWYRQSLGQGLEFLIYFQGNSAPDKSGLPSDRFSAERTGGSVSTLTIQRTQQEDSAVYLCASSLGAELSTDTQYFGPGTRLTVL.

V and J are TRBV7-2 and TRBJ1-5, with D perhaps matching TRBD1 (5 bases). CDR1 and CDR2 from the germline V gene are SGHTA and FQGNSA. Trimming removed 5 bases from V and 5 bases from J, with 10 bases in between. The CDR3 runs 13 residues. CDR3 sequence: CASSPGSYQPQHF. The CDR3 DNA reads as TGTGCCAGCAGCCCAGGGTCCTATCAGCCCCAGCATTTT.

This clonotype has a handful of counts. The gene calls are TRBV4-2 and TRBJ1-3; D is uncertain. The CDR3 covers 15 residues. Germline V lookup: CDR1 LGHNA, CDR2 YNFKEQ. Deletions cut 0 bases from V and 2 bases from J, with 8 bases between. The CDR3 coding sequence is TGTGCCAGCAGCCAAGATTCCGGCCCTGGAAACACCATATATTTT. Residues: CASSQDSGPGNTIYF.

V usage is TRBV20-1 and J usage is TRBJ2-1; TRBD2 is a possible D gene (6 bases). The V gene's germline CDR1 is DFQATT and CDR2 SNEGSKA (reference sequence). Trimming cost V 6 bases and J 2 bases, with 17 bases left between them. This CDR3 has 15 residues. CDR3 nucleotides: TGCAGTGCCGCCTGGGGAGGACGGGCCTACAATGAGCAGTTCTTC. Protein product: CSAAWGGRAYNEQFF.

This clonotype was detected a few times. The rearrangement links TRBV6-2 or TRBV6-3 to TRBJ1-1; D gene ambiguous. V was shortened by 2 bases and J by 1 base, with 2 bases between the two germline ends. The CDR3 runs to 12 residues. Germline V gives CDR1 MNHEY, CDR2 SVGEGT. CDR3 nucleotide sequence: TGTGCCAGCAGTTACCAGAACACTGAAGCTTTCTTT. This sequence encodes CASSYQNTEAFF.

There are many counts of this clonotype. The V and J genes are TRBV20-1 and TRBJ2-1, with TRBD2 matching 8 bases. Germline V gene sequence: CDR1 DFQATT, CDR2 SNEGSKA (reference sequence). There are 15 residues in the CDR3. Unmatched junction bases numbered 5, after V lost 0 bases and J lost 4 bases. The CDR3: CSARDPRGGYNEQFF. For the CDR3, the DNA is TGCAGTGCTAGAGATCCTCGCGGGGGGTACAATGAGCAGTTCTTC.

The genes are TRBV5-1 and TRBJ2-5; 7 nucleotides align to TRBD1. CDR1 and CDR2 (germline): SGHRS, YFSETQ. V trimming: 4 bases; J trimming: 0 bases; junction bases outside the gene matches: 3. The CDR3 loop spans 14 amino acids. The CDR3 loop is CASSEGAYQETQYF. CDR3 bases: TGCGCCAGCAGCGAGGGGGCGTACCAAGAGACCCAGTACTTC.

The J gene is TRBJ2-5, the V gene TRBV6-5; tentatively, D is TRBD1 or TRBD2 (5 bases each). Per germline, CDR1 MNHEY and CDR2 SVGAGI. The CDR3 totals 15 residues. With 5 bases removed from V and 2 bases from J, the gap between germline ends came to 15 bases. The CDR3 region is CASSRQGRSQETQYF. The CDR3 DNA follows: TGTGCCAGCAGTCGCCAGGGACGGTCGCAAGAGACCCAGTACTTC.

In its sample, this clonotype was seen a few times. The chain recombines TRBV6-2 or TRBV6-3 with TRBJ1-2; D uncertain. Trimming pared 6 bases from V and 4 bases from J, leaving 15 bases between. This CDR3 region has 14 residues. Germline CDR1 MNHEY, CDR2 SVGEGT. The CDR3 reads CASRSTALPYGYTF. CDR3 bases: TGTGCCAGCAGGTCGACGGCGCTTCCCTATGGCTACACCTTC.

V and J are TRBV30 and TRBJ2-1; D is possibly TRBD2 (5 bases). The V gene's germline CDR1 is GTSNPN and CDR2 SVGIG (reference sequence). This CDR3 region has 11 residues. V was clipped by 2 bases and J by 6 bases, with 5 bases between them. This chain's CDR3 is CAWSLANEQFF. As DNA, the CDR3 is TGTGCCTGGAGTCTAGCCAATGAGCAGTTCTTC.

The V and J genes are TRBV12-3 or TRBV12-4 and TRBJ1-2, with a tentative D call TRBD1 (6 bases). The V end was cut by 6 bases, the J end by 3 bases, with 20 bases between. The CDR3 has 16 amino acids. CDR3 sequence reads: CASRVPTSGAYYGYTF. CDR3 bases: TGTGCCAGCAGGGTACCGACCTCAGGGGCGTACTATGGCTACACCTTC.

This clonotype has a count of ten or more. CDR3 bases: TGCGCCAGCAGCTCCCCCCTCGAAGCGCTGTTTTTT. It specifies CASSSPLEALFF. The rearrangement links TRBV5-1 to TRBJ2-2; D remains unclear. Trimming took 3 bases from V and 13 from J, leaving 13 bases between them. The CDR3 is made up of 12 amino acids. From germline, CDR1 is SGHRS and CDR2 YFSETQ. Combining the CDR3 with reference TRBV5-1 and TRBJ2-2 gives the whole variable domain KAGVTQTPRYLIKTRGQQVTLSCSPISGHRSVSWYQQTPGQGLQFLFEYFSETQRNKGNFPGRFSGRQFSNSRSEMNVSTLELGDSALYLCASSSPLEALFFGEGSRLTVL.

This clonotype turned up a few times. The V gene is TRBV2, the J gene TRBJ1-3, with TRBD1 matching 8 bases. Trimming took 3 bases from V and 0 from J; bases not matched to a gene: 7. The germline gives CDR1 SNHLY, CDR2 FYNNEI. CDR3 length: 17 residues. The CDR3 DNA follows: TGTGCCAGCAGTGATGTGGGGACAGGTCTCTCTGGAAACACCATATATTTT. Translating it yields CASSDVGTGLSGNTIYF.

The table lists this clonotype with a few counts. This chain joins TRBV5-6 and TRBJ2-7; D is unresolved. Germline CDR1 is SGHDT and CDR2 is YYEEEE. The CDR3 is 13 amino acids. Between the trimmed V and J ends, which lost 3 bases and 3 bases, there was a span of 10 bases. CDR3: CASSSNINYEQYV. The CDR3 region has the DNA TGTGCCAGCAGCTCGAACATTAACTACGAGCAGTACGTC.

In this sample, this clonotype turned up a few times. This chain joins TRBV11-2 and TRBJ2-5, with 11 bases matching TRBD1. With V trimmed by 5 bases and J by 6 bases, 5 bases remained unmatched. This CDR3 contains 14 residues. Germline lookup yields CDR1 SGHAT and CDR2 FQNNGV. The CDR3 protein is CASSAGTGGQTQYF. The CDR3 DNA is TGTGCCAGCAGCGCCGGGACAGGGGGACAGACCCAGTACTTC.